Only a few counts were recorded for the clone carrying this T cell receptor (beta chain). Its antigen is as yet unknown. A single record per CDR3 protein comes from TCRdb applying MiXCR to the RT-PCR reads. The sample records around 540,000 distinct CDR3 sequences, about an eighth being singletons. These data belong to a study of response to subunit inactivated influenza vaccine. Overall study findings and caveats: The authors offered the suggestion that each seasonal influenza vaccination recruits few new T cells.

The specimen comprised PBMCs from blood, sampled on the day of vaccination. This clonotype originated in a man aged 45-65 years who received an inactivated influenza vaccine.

The CDR3 reads CASSWDLKSSYEQYF. DNA for the CDR3: TGTGCCAGCAGCTGGGATCTTAAAAGCTCCTACGAGCAGTACTTC. The rearrangement links TRBV7-9 to TRBJ2-7; D is undetermined. Germline CDR1 SEHNR, CDR2 FQNEAQ (reference sequence). Trimming took off 4 bases at V and 0 bases at J, with 13 bases between the two ends. This CDR3 comprises 15 residues.